This paragraph covers one T cell receptor (beta chain) sequence. Its antigen is unidentified. Quantitative 5'-RACE was performed with molecular barcodes, and it yielded the TCR beta libraries. A single record per CDR3 protein comes from TCRdb applying MiXCR to the 5' RACE reads. Among about 800,000 distinct CDR3 sequences listed, roughly 12% were seen once. The sample is drawn from a study of CD8 T cells in ankylosing spondylitis. Study results and caveats: In the blood and synovial fluid of reactive arthritis, some motif variants had been previously reported. A CD8+ phenotype characterized the disease-linked clones, which were relatively rare in peripheral blood. Disease-linked clones were reportedly significantly enriched in matched ankylosing spondylitis synovial fluid. Ankylosing spondylitis blood seemed to carry a telltale TCR beta motif made of roughly eight highly homologous variants.

The V gene's germline CDR1 is SGHVS and CDR2 FQNEAQ. The CDR3 is 14 amino acids. Germline trimming cut 6 bases from V and 3 bases from J; bases unmatched to any gene: 7. The TCR was taken from a male donor with ankylosing spondylitis. The chain joins TRBV7-8 to TRBJ2-5, with 7 bases lining up with TRBD2. The sequencing sample was made of blood, either unsorted or a sorted T cell fraction (not recorded which). CDR3 nucleotides: TGTGCCAGCAGTATCCGACTAGCAAAAGAGACCCAGTACTTC. Amino acid sequence: CASSIRLAKETQYF.